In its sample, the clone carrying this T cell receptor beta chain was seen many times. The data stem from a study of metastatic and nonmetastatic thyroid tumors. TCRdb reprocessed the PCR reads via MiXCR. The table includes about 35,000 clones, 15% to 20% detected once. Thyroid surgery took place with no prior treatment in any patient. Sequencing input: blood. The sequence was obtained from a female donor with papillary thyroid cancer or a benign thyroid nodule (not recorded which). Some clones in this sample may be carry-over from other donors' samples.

CDR3 sequence: CASSFAPPEAFF. In DNA, the CDR3 is TGTGCCAGCAGTTTTGCTCCCCCTGAAGCTTTCTTT. V and J are TRBV27 and TRBJ1-1; D is undetermined. The ends were cut back, 3 bases at V and 6 bases at J, with 8 bases in the middle. CDR1 is MNHEY and CDR2 is SMNVEV in the germline V gene (reference sequence). The CDR3 length is 12 residues.